What follows describes a single TCR beta chain. Its antigen is as yet unknown. This CDR3 spans 13 amino acids. V was pared by 4 bases and J by 4 bases, with 10 bases between. Per germline, CDR1 SGHTA and CDR2 FQGNSA. The entry originates in a study of lymphopenia after photon versus proton radiotherapy. The study, taken as a whole, reports: Oligoclonal CD8+ Temra expansion after nadir drove photon patients' diversity drop. Photon-treated patients lost naive T cells and TCR diversity; proton-treated stayed stable.

Only in-frame clones appear in the TCRdb table, and some are missing; sequencing was by immunoSEQ multiplex PCR. The sample holds tens of thousands of clones; roughly 86% are singletons and the top ten take less than 2.5%. The origin of this receptor is a man aged 40-55 years with gastric cancer. The sequenced sample was peripheral blood, obtained from a patient treated with photon-based radiotherapy. The chain uses TRBV7-2 and TRBJ1-2; D may be TRBD1 (6 bases). The CDR3 bases are TGTGCCAGCAGCTCGGACAGATCCTATGGCTACACCTTC. Its protein product is CASSSDRSYGYTF.